This is a list of T cell receptor beta chains from one sample in a study of cytomegalovirus exposure and HLA in healthy donors. The data were produced by immunoSEQ multiplex PCR, yet TCRdb's version contains in-frame clones alone and is incomplete. This sample has roughly 130,000 clones, with roughly four fifths found just once. Sequencing used PBMCs. The receptors shown here come from a woman aged 50 to 60 in good health and CMV-seropositive. Both conserved end residues are part of each CDR3. A D gene is named only where the DNA matches it firmly. Clone sizes are given selectively: once, few, many, or a class where the clone is expanded.

clone_size d_call cdr3_length j_call v_call cdr3_aa cdr3_nt
. TRBD2 16 TRBJ2-1 TRBV12-5 CASGLIFSGGADEQFF TGTGCTAGTGGTTTGATTTTTAGCGGGGGGGCGGATGAGCAGTTCTTC
once . 14 TRBJ2-1 TRBV7-7 CASSLGSAGNEQFF TGTGCTAGCAGCTTAGGGAGTGCCGGCAATGAGCAGTTCTTC
few TRBD1 12 TRBJ1-2 TRBV27 CASWTGLYGYTF TGTGCCTCCTGGACAGGGTTGTATGGCTACACCTTC
. . 11 TRBJ2-1 TRBV25-1 CASSILNEQFF TGTGCCAGCAGTATACTCAATGAGCAGTTCTTC
. . 12 TRBJ2-1 TRBV28 CASSLRLDEQFF TGTGCCAGCAGTTTGAGGTTGGATGAGCAGTTCTTC
. TRBD1 12 TRBJ2-7 TRBV11-3 CASSYRGYEQYF TGTGCCAGCAGTTACAGGGGGTACGAGCAGTACTTC
. . 15 TRBJ1-2 TRBV6-6 CASSARGARDYGYTF TGTGCCAGCAGTGCCCGGGGGGCGCGGGACTATGGCTACACCTTC
. TRBD1 16 TRBJ2-7 TRBV25-1 CASRGALGTDNYEQYF TGTGCCAGCAGGGGAGCCCTGGGGACAGACAACTACGAGCAGTACTTC
. TRBD2 16 TRBJ2-3 TRBV7-2 CASSSWTSGVTDTQYF TGTGCCAGCAGCTCTTGGACTAGCGGGGTCACAGATACGCAGTATTTT
. . 15 TRBJ2-2 TRBV5-1 CASSLLQENTGELFF TGCGCCAGCAGCCTCCTACAGGAAAACACCGGGGAGCTGTTTTTT
. . 12 TRBJ2-2 TRBV5-1 CASSTNTGELFF TGCGCCAGCAGCACAAACACCGGGGAGCTGTTTTTT
. TRBD1 14 TRBJ1-3 TRBV25-1 CASGGGQGVNTIYF TGTGCCAGCGGCGGAGGGCAGGGGGTCAACACCATATATTTT
few TRBD1 15 TRBJ1-1 TRBV4-1 CASSQGQGPTTEAFF TGCGCCAGCAGCCAGGGACAGGGTCCGACCACTGAAGCTTTCTTT
. TRBD2 14 TRBJ2-1 TRBV2 CASALAGSYNEQFF TGTGCCAGCGCCCTAGCGGGCTCCTACAATGAGCAGTTCTTC
. . 13 TRBJ1-2 TRBV6-5 CASSYMGAYGYTF TGTGCCAGCAGTTACATGGGAGCCTATGGCTACACCTTC
few TRBD2 14 TRBJ2-7 TRBV6-5 CASSYTPGGYEQYF TGTGCCAGCAGTTACACTCCGGGGGGCTACGAGCAGTACTTC
. TRBD1 15 TRBJ2-1 TRBV5-1 CASSIRQGALNEQFF TGCGCCAGCAGCATCCGACAGGGGGCTCTAAATGAGCAGTTCTTC
. TRBD1 14 TRBJ1-2 TRBV6-5 CASSYSLDRYGYTF TGTGCCAGCAGTTACTCGCTGGACAGGTACGGCTACACCTTC
. TRBD2 17 TRBJ2-3 TRBV4-1 CASSQALTSGGTDTQYF TGCGCCAGCAGCCAGGCCCTGACTAGCGGGGGCACAGATACGCAGTATTTT
once . 14 TRBJ1-5 TRBV6-5 CASSTPGNNQPQHF TGTGCCAGCAGCACGCCGGGTAACAATCAGCCCCAGCATTTT
. . 15 TRBJ1-2 TRBV6-6 CASSYQVDTTYGYTF TGTGCCAGCAGTTACCAGGTGGACACTACCTATGGCTACACCTTC
once TRBD1 15 TRBJ2-4 TRBV2 CASSGSGTGVDIQYF TGTGCCAGCAGCGGTAGTGGGACAGGGGTGGACATTCAGTACTTC
. . 13 TRBJ1-2 TRBV27 CASSLGGIYGYTF TGTGCCAGCAGTTTGGGCGGGATCTATGGCTACACCTTC